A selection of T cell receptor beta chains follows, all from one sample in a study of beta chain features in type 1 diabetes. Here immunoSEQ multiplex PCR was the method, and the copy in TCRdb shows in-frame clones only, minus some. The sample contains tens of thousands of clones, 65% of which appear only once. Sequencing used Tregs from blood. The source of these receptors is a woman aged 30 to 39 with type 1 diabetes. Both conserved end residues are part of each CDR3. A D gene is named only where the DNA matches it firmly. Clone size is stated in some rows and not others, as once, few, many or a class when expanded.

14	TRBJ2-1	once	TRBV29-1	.	TGCAGCGTACTACAGGGAGAGGCCTACAATGAGCAGTTCTTC	CSVLQGEAYNEQFF
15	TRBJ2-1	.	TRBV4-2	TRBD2	TGTGCCAGCAGCCATCCCGGGACTAGCGACAATGAGCAGTTCTTC	CASSHPGTSDNEQFF
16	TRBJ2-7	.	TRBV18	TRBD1	TGTGCCAGCTCACCGGGGACAGGGGAAATTGTCAACGAGCAGTACTTC	CASSPGTGEIVNEQYF
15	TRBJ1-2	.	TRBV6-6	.	TGTGCCAGCAGCCCCGAATTGTCAGGGTTCAGGCGCTACACCTTC	CASSPELSGFRRYTF
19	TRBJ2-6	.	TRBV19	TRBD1	TGTGCCAGTACGGATATCGGGACAGGGTATATCTCTGGGGCCAACGTCCTGACTTTC	CASTDIGTGYISGANVLTF
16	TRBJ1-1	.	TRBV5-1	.	TGCGCCAGCAGCTTGTTGCCGGGGGTGGTAGACACTGAAGCTTTCTTT	CASSLLPGVVDTEAFF
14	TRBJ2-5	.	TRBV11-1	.	TGTGCCAGCAGCTTAAGACAGGACCAAGAGACCCAGTACTTC	CASSLRQDQETQYF
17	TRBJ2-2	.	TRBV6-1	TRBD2	TGTGCCAGCAGTGAAGTCAGGCTAGCGGGGGACACCGGGGAGCTGTTTTTT	CASSEVRLAGDTGELFF
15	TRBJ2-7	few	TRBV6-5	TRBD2	TGTGCCAGCAGTTCGCGTAGCGGGAGGGGCGTCGAGCAGTACTTC	CASSSRSGRGVEQYF
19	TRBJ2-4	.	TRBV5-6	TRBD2	TGTGCCAGCAGCTTGTTGGTAGGGAGGGGTGGTTTAACCAAAAACATTCAGTACTTC	CASSLLVGRGGLTKNIQYF
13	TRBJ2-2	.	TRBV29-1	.	TGCAGCGCACAGAATACGAACACCGGGGAGCTGTTTTTT	CSAQNTNTGELFF
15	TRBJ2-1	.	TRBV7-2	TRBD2	TGTGCCAGCAGCCCAGGACTAGTAGGTAGTAGTGAGCAGTTCTTC	CASSPGLVGSSEQFF
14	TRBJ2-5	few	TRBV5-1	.	TGCGCCAGCAGCTTGGGAGGGTACAGAGAGACCCAGTACTTC	CASSLGGYRETQYF
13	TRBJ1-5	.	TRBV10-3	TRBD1	TGTGCCATCTCTACAGGGGAAGGTCAGCCCCAGCATTTT	CAISTGEGQPQHF
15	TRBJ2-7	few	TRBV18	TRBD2	TGTGCCAGCTCACGGGGACTAGCGGGAGATGGCGAGCAGTACTTC	CASSRGLAGDGEQYF
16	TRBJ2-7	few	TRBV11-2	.	TGTGCCAGCAGCTCCTTTTACAGGGTGGGGCCGGGGGAGCAGTACTTC	CASSSFYRVGPGEQYF
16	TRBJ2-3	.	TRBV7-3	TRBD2	TGTGCCAGCAGCTCAGCTAGCGGGAGCGGGACAGATACGCAGTATTTT	CASSSASGSGTDTQYF
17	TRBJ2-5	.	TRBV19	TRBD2	TGTGCCAGTTCCCCCGGGACTAGCGGGAGCCTGGCGGGGACCCAGTACTTC	CASSPGTSGSLAGTQYF
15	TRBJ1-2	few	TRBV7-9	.	TGTGCCAGCAGCTTAGCGCAGGCCAGCTACTATGGCTACACCTTC	CASSLAQASYYGYTF
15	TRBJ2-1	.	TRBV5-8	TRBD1	TGTGCCAGCAAAAAGGGACAGAGCCGGCCCAATGAGCAGTTCTTC	CASKKGQSRPNEQFF
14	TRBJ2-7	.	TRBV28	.	TGTGCCAGCAGTTTTTCTACAGGGTGGAACGAGCAGTACTTC	CASSFSTGWNEQYF
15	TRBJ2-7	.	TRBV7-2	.	TGTGCCTCAACATTCGGGGGGCGATTGATCTACGAGCAGTACTTC	CASTFGGRLIYEQYF
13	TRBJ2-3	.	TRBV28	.	TGTGCCAGCACTCCATCGGCAGGAGATACGCAGTATTTT	CASTPSAGDTQYF
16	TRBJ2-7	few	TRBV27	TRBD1	TGTGCCAGCAGAAAGAACCCCGGGACAGTAGCCTACGAGCAGTACTTC	CASRKNPGTVAYEQYF
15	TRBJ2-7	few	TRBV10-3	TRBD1	TGTGCCATCAGTGAGTCGACAGGGGGTACCTACGAGCAGTACTTC	CAISESTGGTYEQYF
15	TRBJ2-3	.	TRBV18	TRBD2	TGTGCCAGCTCACGAGCGGGATCTAGCACAGATACGCAGTATTTT	CASSRAGSSTDTQYF
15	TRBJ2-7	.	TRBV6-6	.	TGTGCCAGCAGTGTGGGCTATGTCCCCGCCTACGAGCAGTACTTC	CASSVGYVPAYEQYF
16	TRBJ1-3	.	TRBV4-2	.	TGTGCCAGCAGCCAAGTGGGCAGGATTTCTGGAAACACCATATATTTT	CASSQVGRISGNTIYF
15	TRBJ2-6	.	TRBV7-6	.	TGTGCCAGCAGCCGGGGAAGGCCTGGGGCCAACGTCCTGACTTTC	CASSRGRPGANVLTF
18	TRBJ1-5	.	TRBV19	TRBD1	TGTGCCAGTGCACCCGGGACAGGGGTGGACTATAGCAATCAGCCCCAGCATTTT	CASAPGTGVDYSNQPQHF
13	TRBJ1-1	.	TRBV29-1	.	TGCAGCGTCGGGGACATCCGGAACACTGAAGCTTTCTTT	CSVGDIRNTEAFF
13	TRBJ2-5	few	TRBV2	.	TGTGCCAGCAATACAGGAAATGCGGAGACCCAGTACTTC	CASNTGNAETQYF
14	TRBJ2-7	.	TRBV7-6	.	TGTGCCAGCAGCCCTCAGGGGATTGGCTACGAGCAGTACTTC	CASSPQGIGYEQYF
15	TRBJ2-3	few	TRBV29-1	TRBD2	TGCAGCGCCTCCCAGGCGGGAGGTGGAGGAGATACGCAGTATTTT	CSASQAGGGGDTQYF
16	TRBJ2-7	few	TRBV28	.	TGTGCCAGCAGTTCTTATACCGGGACAAACTTCGACGAGCAGTACTTC	CASSSYTGTNFDEQYF
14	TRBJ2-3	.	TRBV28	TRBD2	TGTGCCAGTGGCTCGGGGGGGAGCACAGATACGCAGTATTTT	CASGSGGSTDTQYF
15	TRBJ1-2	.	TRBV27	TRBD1	TGTGCCAGCAGTTCTACAGGGGGAAAGGACTATGGCTACACCTTC	CASSSTGGKDYGYTF
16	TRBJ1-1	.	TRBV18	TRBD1	TGTGCCAGCTCACCGAAAGGGGGACAGGGGAACACTGAAGCTTTCTTT	CASSPKGGQGNTEAFF
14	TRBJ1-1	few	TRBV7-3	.	TGTGCCAGCAGCTTAACAGGGGGTAACACTGAAGCTTTCTTT	CASSLTGGNTEAFF
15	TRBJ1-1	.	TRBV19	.	TGTGCCAGTAGTATAGCGGAGGGGGGGGAGACTGAAGCTTTCTTT	CASSIAEGGETEAFF